This T cell receptor (beta chain) was recorded in a study of control samples from healthy donors and cancer patients. Using immunoSEQ multiplex PCR, the repertoire was profiled, and TCRdb retains in-frame clones only, with some absent. The sample gives about 140,000 clones, around 86% of which show up once; over 4.5% is in the top ten. This CDR3 has 15 amino acids. Losses at the gene ends were 4 bases for V and 2 bases for J; bases not matched to a gene: 7. CDR1 is SGHAT and CDR2 is FQNNGV in the germline V gene. The receptor's source is a man aged 25 to 40 in good health. The J gene is TRBJ2-5, the V gene TRBV11-2, with 7 bases matching TRBD1. What was sequenced was blood. CDR3 region: CASSSRDRVQETQYF. CDR3 nucleotides: TGTGCCAGCAGCTCCCGGGACAGAGTTCAAGAGACCCAGTACTTC.